This T cell receptor beta chain comes out of a study of Graves' ophthalmopathy and Graves' hyperthyroidism. Study findings and constraints: Predictions made by the model for ophthalmopathy progression reached roughly 70% sensitivity and around 72% specificity. Blood was where most expanded thyroid clonotypes above 0.001 frequency also turned up.

The CDR3 has 15 residues. CDR1 and CDR2 (germline): SGHTA, FQGNSA. Trimming removed 5 bases from V and 1 base from J, with 14 bases in between. As concerns this clonotype: Its antigen is not identified.

The study amplified TCR beta CDR3 regions using RNA transcripts. First-round RT-PCR employed HTBI primers, with a second-round multiplex PCR after it. TCRdb reprocessed the multiplex PCR reads with MiXCR, giving one entry per CDR3 protein. The sample records over a million distinct CDR3 sequences, about two fifths being singletons. The J gene is TRBJ1-2, the V gene TRBV7-2; weak D call: TRBD1 (5 bases). The source is an adult man with Graves' hyperthyroidism. Sequences were obtained from peripheral blood or thyroid tissue (not recorded which). The CDR3 DNA reads TGTGCCAGCAGCCCTGACATTGGACATAACTATGGCTACACCTTC. It translates to CASSPDIGHNYGYTF.